This TCR beta chain was recorded in a study of regulatory T cells in long-lasting Graves disease. This sample's time point: newly diagnosed GD, antithyroid drugs for less than 3 months. There was RNA extracted from PBMCs, and the TCR library was made from it. iRepertoire HTBI primers and Arm-PCR of CDR3 regions built TCR beta libraries. Via MiXCR, TCRdb re-called the multiplex PCR reads, giving one row per CDR3 protein. The data hold about 530,000 distinct CDR3 sequences, with roughly 15% observed a single time. The V gene lost 0 bases and the J gene lost 4 bases, with 7 bases spanning the gap. CDR3 length: 13 amino acids. Looked up from germline, CDR1 is SGHRS and CDR2 is YFSETQ. The sample holds many counts of this clonotype. What it recognizes is unknown. Findings and limits, study-wide: Persistent disease exhibited a predilection for TRBV28, TRBJ1-2 and TRBJ2-5.

The data were also submitted as part of a second study, on T cells in Graves' hyperthyroidism and ophthalmopathy. That report adds: Diagnosing involved the use of clinical symptoms, serum thyroxine and TRAb, thyroid ultrasound and orbital computed tomography.

V is TRBV5-1 and J is TRBJ1-2, with D unresolved. The TCR originated in a woman aged 35-60 years with Graves disease. Source: peripheral blood mononuclear cells (PBMCs), taken at new diagnosis, from a patient treated with antithyroid drugs. The CDR3 DNA sequence: TGCGCCAGCAGCTTGGAGTCGGTCTATGGCTACACCTTC. This translates into CASSLESVYGYTF.